In its sample, the clone carrying this T cell receptor (beta chain) was seen once. TCRdb's copy holds only in-frame clones and misses some; the assay was immunoSEQ multiplex PCR. The data contain under 600,000 clones, around 77% of them singletons. This record comes from a study of shared clonotypes between healthy human individuals. Study as a whole: Aged between 18 and 49, the donors were a couple of women and three men.

CDR1 and CDR2 from the germline V gene are WNHNN and SYGVQD (reference sequence). Trimming at V came to 0 bases and at J to 2 bases, leaving 14 bases not matched to a gene. This CDR3 contains 20 residues. The rearrangement links TRBV10-1 to TRBJ2-1; 9 bases map to TRBD1. The sequenced sample was PBMCs. The sequence derives from a woman aged 40-49 years in good health. Some clones in this sample may be carry-over from other donors' samples. CDR3 DNA sequence: TGCGCCAGCAGTGAGTCTCCGGGACAGGGACGAAGAAAAACCTACAATGAGCAGTTCTTC. Its protein product is CASSESPGQGRRKTYNEQFF.